The source of this T cell receptor (beta chain) is a study of blood T cell repertoires in COVID-19. Study overall: Nucleic acid was either cDNA or gDNA, and it came from T cells, B-cell-depleted T cells, or PBMCs.

Sequencing was performed with immunoSEQ multiplex PCR; in TCRdb, only in-frame clones are kept and a portion is missing. The table shows about 140,000 clones, with 75% to 80% occurring only once. Living in 24 US areas, the participants were between about 18 and 100 years of age. Participants had their cohort set by participant-reported clinical history. The sample was PBMCs or T cells enriched from blood (not recorded which). This TCR came from a woman in her fifties or sixties who had recovered from COVID-19.

CDR3 sequence (DNA): TGTGCCAGCAGCCAAGATTCTCGGGACTGGAACAGCTACACCTTC. It is translated as CASSQDSRDWNSYTF. This chain uses TRBV3-1 (or the pseudogene TRBV3-2) with TRBJ1-2; tentatively, D is TRBD1 (5 bases). The germline V gene has CDR1 LGHDT and CDR2 YNNKEL (reference sequence). The CDR3 loop spans 15 amino acids. Trimming left V 0 bases short and J 9 bases short, with 17 bases between.